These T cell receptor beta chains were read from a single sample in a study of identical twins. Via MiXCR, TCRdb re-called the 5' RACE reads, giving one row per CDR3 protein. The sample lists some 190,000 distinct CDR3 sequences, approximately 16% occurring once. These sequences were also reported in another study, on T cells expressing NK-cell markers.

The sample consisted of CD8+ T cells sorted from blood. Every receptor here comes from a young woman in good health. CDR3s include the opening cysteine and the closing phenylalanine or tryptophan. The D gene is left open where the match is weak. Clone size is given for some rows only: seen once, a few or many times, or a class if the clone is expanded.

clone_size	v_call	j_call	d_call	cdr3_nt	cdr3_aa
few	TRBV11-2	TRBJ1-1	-	TGTGCCAGCAGCTGGACTCTCGCCGACACTGAAGCTTTCTTT	CASSWTLADTEAFF
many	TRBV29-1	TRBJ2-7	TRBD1	TGCAGCGGAGCAATAACAGGGGAAGGCGAGCAGTACTTC	CSGAITGEGEQYF
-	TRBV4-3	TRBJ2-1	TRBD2	TGCGCCAGCAGCCAATCATCGGGACTAGCAGCTGATGAGCAGTTCTTC	CASSQSSGLAADEQFF
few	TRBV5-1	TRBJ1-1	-	TGCGCCAGCAGATGGAACCTGAACACTGAAGCTTTCTTT	CASRWNLNTEAFF
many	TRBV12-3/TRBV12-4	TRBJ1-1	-	TGTGCCAGCAGTCTCGGACGGATGAACACTGAAGCTTTCTTT	CASSLGRMNTEAFF
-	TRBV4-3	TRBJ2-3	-	TGCGCCAGCAGCCACTCTCCGGACTATGGTACGCAGTATTTT	CASSHSPDYGTQYF
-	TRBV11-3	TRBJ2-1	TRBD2	TGTGCCAGCAGCGCCGCCGTTTGGAGCGGGGTAGACAATGAGCAGTTCTTC	CASSAAVWSGVDNEQFF
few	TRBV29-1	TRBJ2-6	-	TGCAGCGTTGAACGTGGATCTGGGGCCAACGTCCTGACTTTC	CSVERGSGANVLTF
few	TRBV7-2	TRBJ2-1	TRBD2	TGTGCCAGCAGCTTAGGAACGTACCTAGCGGGAAGGAATGAGCAGTTCTTC	CASSLGTYLAGRNEQFF
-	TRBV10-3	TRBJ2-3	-	TGTGCCATCAGTGAGTTACAGGGATCAACAGATACGCAGTATTTT	CAISELQGSTDTQYF
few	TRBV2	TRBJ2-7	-	TGTGCCAGCGGGGCCCTAGATCGGGAGCCGACCTACGAGCAGTACTTC	CASGALDREPTYEQYF
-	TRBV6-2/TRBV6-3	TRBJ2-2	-	TGTGCCAGCAGCCCATGGACCGGGGAGCTGTTTTTT	CASSPWTGELFF
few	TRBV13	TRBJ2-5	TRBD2	TGTGCCAGCAGCTCCGCCGCTCTAGCGGGCCAAGAGACCCAGTACTTC	CASSSAALAGQETQYF
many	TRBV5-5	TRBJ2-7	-	TGTGCCAGCAGTCTCCCCGAGGGGCGAACCAACTACGAGCAGTACTTC	CASSLPEGRTNYEQYF
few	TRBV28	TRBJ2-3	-	TGTGCCAGCAGCTTCGGAAGGGCAGATACGCAGTATTTT	CASSFGRADTQYF
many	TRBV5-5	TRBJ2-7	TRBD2	TGTGCCAGCAGCTTAAGCGGGGCATACGAGCAGTACTTC	CASSLSGAYEQYF
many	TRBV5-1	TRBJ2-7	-	TGCGCCAGCAGTCTGAGTCCAGAAAACCCCTACGAGCAGTACTTC	CASSLSPENPYEQYF
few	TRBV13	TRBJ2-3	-	TGTGCCAGCAGCCGTCTGGACTCTCGCACAGATACGCAGTATTTT	CASSRLDSRTDTQYF
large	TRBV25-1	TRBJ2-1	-	TGTGCCGCCACAACGGGCGATGAGCAGTTCTTC	CAATTGDEQFF
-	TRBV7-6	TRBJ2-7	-	TGTGCCAGCAGCTTGGCCAAAGCCTACGAGCAGTACTTC	CASSLAKAYEQYF
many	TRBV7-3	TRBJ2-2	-	TGTGCCAGCAGCTACGGGCCCAACACCGGGGAGCTGTTTTTT	CASSYGPNTGELFF
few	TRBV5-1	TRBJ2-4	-	TGCGCCAGCAGTTTCGAAAGTTCGGAAGGCATTCAGTACTTC	CASSFESSEGIQYF
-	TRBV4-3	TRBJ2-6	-	TGCGCCAGCAGCGAGACATCCGACGGCTCTGGGGCCAACGTCCTGACTTTC	CASSETSDGSGANVLTF
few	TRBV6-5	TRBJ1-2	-	TGTGCCAGCGGGGCGTGGGACGGCTACACCTTC	CASGAWDGYTF
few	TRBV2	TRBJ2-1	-	TGTGCCAGCAGTGAATGGGTGGGCCAAAATGAGCAGTTCTTC	CASSEWVGQNEQFF
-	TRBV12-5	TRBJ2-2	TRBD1	TGTGCTAGTGGTTTGGTGACAGGGACGAGCACCGGGGAGCTGTTTTTT	CASGLVTGTSTGELFF
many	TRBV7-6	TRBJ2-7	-	TGTGCCAGCAGCTCGGGACTTGGGAACTACGAGCAGTACTTC	CASSSGLGNYEQYF
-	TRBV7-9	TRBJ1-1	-	TGTGCCAGCAGCCCAATGGGGGCGGAAGCTTTCTTT	CASSPMGAEAFF